This passage covers 11 T cell receptor beta chains from one sample sequenced in a study of cytomegalovirus exposure and HLA in healthy donors. The PCR was carried out with 60 Vbeta primers and 13 Jbeta primers. The assay was immunoSEQ multiplex PCR, and TCRdb's table has in-frame clones only and misses some. This table has about 190,000 clones, approximately 78% appearing once. What was sequenced was PBMCs. These receptors all come from a woman in her late teens or twenties in good health and CMV-seronegative.

The chain is built from TRBV6-1 and TRBJ2-1; D not resolved. V was shortened by 1 base and J by 1 base, with 8 bases between the two germline ends. The CDR3 has 15 amino acids. From germline, CDR1 is MNHNS and CDR2 SASEGT. CDR3 nucleotides: TGTGCCAGCAGTGAAGGCGTGTGGTCCTACAATGAGCAGTTCTTC. It encodes CASSEGVWSYNEQFF.

This chain joins TRBV19 and TRBJ2-7; 9 bases agree with TRBD1. CDR3 length: 15 residues. Germline V lookup: CDR1 LNHDA, CDR2 SQIVND (reference sequence). Trimming took 5 bases from V and 2 from J; bases not matched to a gene: 7. CDR3 sequence (DNA): TGTGCCAGTAGTTTAACCCGGGACAGGGCCTACGAGCAGTACTTC. Protein product: CASSLTRDRAYEQYF.

The chain is built from TRBV7-6 and TRBJ2-1; 8 bases agree with TRBD1. The germline V gene has CDR1 SGHVS and CDR2 FNYEAQ. J was trimmed by 4 bases and V by 2 bases; bases with no gene match: 7. The CDR3 sequence is 16 residues long. The CDR3 bases are TGTGCCAGCAGCTTAAGGGGGACAGGACCTTACAATGAGCAGTTCTTC. Its translation is CASSLRGTGPYNEQFF.

The chain employs TRBV2 and TRBJ1-1, with TRBD1 matching 8 bases. Germline V gives CDR1 SNHLY, CDR2 FYNNEI. The CDR3 totals 14 residues. The trim removed 6 bases at V and 4 bases at J, leaving 7 bases unmatched. The CDR3 DNA sequence: TGTGCCAGCAGGAACGGACAGGGTCCCACTGAAGCTTTCTTT. Translating it yields CASRNGQGPTEAFF. Full variable domain (remainder filled in from reference TRBV2 and TRBJ1-1): EPEVTQTPSHQVTQMGQEVILRCVPISNHLYFYWYRQILGQKVEFLVSFYNNEISEKSEIFDDQFSVERPDGSNFTLKIRSTKLEDSAMYFCASRNGQGPTEAFFGQGTRLTVV.

This clone was seen only a few times. The chain employs TRBV6-1 and TRBJ1-2, with TRBD1 matching over 9 bases. This CDR3 spans 15 amino acids. The ends lost 4 bases at V and 6 bases at J; junction bases unmatched: 9. Germline V lookup: CDR1 MNHNS, CDR2 SASEGT. CDR3 protein: CASSVTFGTGNGYTF. CDR3 in DNA: TGTGCCAGCAGTGTCACGTTCGGGACAGGGAATGGCTACACCTTC.

The chain links TRBV2 to TRBJ1-6, with 8 bases identical to TRBD1. Germline lookup yields CDR1 SNHLY and CDR2 FYNNEI. This CDR3 comprises 16 residues. Unmatched junction bases numbered 9, after V lost 11 bases and J lost 0 bases. CDR3 in DNA: TGTGCCGCCCAGACAGGGGACAGCTCCTATAATTCACCCCTCCACTTT. Its protein product is CAAQTGDSSYNSPLHF.

The rearrangement uses TRBV30 and TRBJ2-7; possibly TRBD1 for D (5 bases). Trimming cost V 3 bases and J 2 bases, with 14 bases left between them. This CDR3 is built from 14 residues. In germline, CDR1 is GTSNPN, CDR2 SVGIG (reference sequence). CDR3 bases: TGTGCCTGGAGGAAGACTCAGGGCCCCTACGAGCAGTACTTC. It encodes CAWRKTQGPYEQYF.

The chain recombines TRBV5-6 with TRBJ1-2; 8 nucleotides agree with TRBD1. V dropped 3 bases and J dropped 9; count of bases not matched to a gene: 10. The CDR3 extends over 14 amino acids. Looked up from germline, CDR1 is SGHDT and CDR2 is YYEEEE. The CDR3 DNA is TGTGCCAGCAGCTGGACAGGGCCCGGAGAGAGCTACACCTTC. It codes for CASSWTGPGESYTF.

The sample holds a few counts of this clone. The V call is TRBV15, the J call TRBJ2-7, with 7 bases identical to TRBD2. This CDR3 contains 14 residues. The trim removed 3 bases at V and 4 bases at J, leaving 6 bases unmatched. Looked up from germline, CDR1 is LNHNV and CDR2 is YYDKDF (reference sequence). CDR3 in DNA: TGTGCCACCAGCAGTGGGGGGGAGGCGTACGAGCAGTACTTC. It specifies CATSSGGEAYEQYF.

This clone was counted a single time. This chain joins TRBV5-1 and TRBJ2-3; D may be TRBD2 (7 bases). The ends were cut back, 2 bases at V and 0 bases at J, with 13 bases in the middle. The germline gives CDR1 SGHRS, CDR2 YFSETQ. CDR3 length equals 16 residues. DNA of the CDR3: TGCGCCAGCAGCTTCGAGGGGGGACTAAGCACAGATACGCAGTATTTT. Residues: CASSFEGGLSTDTQYF.

This chain uses TRBV15 with TRBJ1-1; no reliable D call. The V end lost 1 base, the J end lost 8 bases, and 8 bases lay between the germline ends. Germline CDR1 is LNHNV and CDR2 is YYDKDF (reference sequence). The CDR3 is 12 amino acids. In DNA, the CDR3 is TGTGCCACCAGCAGAGTGACGGAGGAAGCTTTCTTT. Amino acid sequence: CATSRVTEEAFF. Full variable domain (missing parts from reference TRBV15 and TRBJ1-1): DAMVIQNPRYQVTQFGKPVTLSCSQTLNHNVMYWYQQKSSQAPKLLFHYYDKDFNNEADTPDNFQSRRPNTSFCFLDIRSPGLGDTAMYLCATSRVTEEAFFGQGTRLTVV.